These 18 T cell receptor beta chains were all obtained from the same sample, sequenced in a study of blood T cell repertoires in COVID-19. Profiled with immunoSEQ multiplex PCR; TCRdb holds only in-frame clones, not every one. The sample contains over 65,000 clones, about 82% of which appear only once. The material sequenced was peripheral blood. The receptors stem from a man older than 75 with active or convalescent COVID-19.

This chain uses TRBV5-5 with TRBJ1-6; 10 nucleotides align to TRBD1. The CDR3 has 15 residues. Trimming removed 4 bases from V and 7 bases from J; junction bases left unmatched: 5. The germline V gene encodes CDR1 SGHKS and CDR2 YYEKEE (reference sequence). The CDR3 sequence: CASSGRTGGNSPLHF. Here the CDR3 DNA reads TGTGCCAGCAGCGGCAGGACAGGGGGGAATTCACCCCTCCACTTT.

The CDR3 reads CASSGTGRYGYTF. CDR3 in DNA: TGTGCCAGCAGTGGGACAGGGAGGTATGGCTACACCTTC. V usage is TRBV2 and J usage is TRBJ1-2; 8 bases are shared with TRBD1. Germline CDR1 SNHLY, CDR2 FYNNEI. V lost 4 bases and J lost 5; bases outside the gene matches: 3. The CDR3 runs to 13 residues.

The chain carries TRBV27 and TRBJ2-6; D unresolved. The CDR3 has 14 amino acids. From germline, CDR1 is MNHEY and CDR2 SMNVEV (reference sequence). V was trimmed by 5 bases and J by 0 bases, leaving 5 bases between them. The CDR3 loop is CASSIYSGANVLTF. The CDR3 DNA sequence: TGTGCCAGCAGTATTTACTCTGGGGCCAACGTCCTGACTTTC.

The V and J genes are TRBV7-2 and TRBJ1-1, with TRBD1 as a possible D gene (5 bases). V lost 2 bases and J lost 6, with 13 bases in between. This CDR3 spans 14 amino acids. Germline V gene sequence: CDR1 SGHTA, CDR2 FQGNSA. The CDR3 reads CASSLTTVPSEAFF. CDR3 sequence (DNA): TGTGCCAGCAGCTTAACGACAGTGCCATCTGAAGCTTTCTTT.

This chain uses TRBV5-5 with TRBJ1-5; no clear D. V was trimmed by 2 bases and J by 3 bases, leaving 6 bases between them. There are 13 residues in the CDR3. Germline CDR1 and CDR2: SGHKS and YYEKEE (reference sequence). CDR3 amino acids: CASSFSSNQPQHF. CDR3 nucleotides: TGTGCCAGCAGCTTTAGTTCCAATCAGCCCCAGCATTTT.

This sequence joins TRBV7-6 and TRBJ2-1, with D maybe TRBD1 (5 bases). The V end lost 1 base, the J end lost 8 bases, and 21 bases lay between the germline ends. The CDR3 is 17 amino acids. Germline loops: CDR1 SGHVS, CDR2 FNYEAQ. CDR3 bases: TGTGCCAGCAGCTTAGGGGGCCGGGTCTTAAGGGTTTATGAGCAGTTCTTC. This encodes CASSLGGRVLRVYEQFF.

V is TRBV15 and J is TRBJ2-1; perhaps TRBD1 as D (7 bases). The CDR3 runs to 15 residues. Germline CDR1 reads LNHNV; CDR2 reads YYDKDF (reference sequence). The V and J ends lost 2 bases and 8 bases respectively, with 16 bases between them. The chain's CDR3 is CATSRSPTGRYEQFF. DNA for the CDR3: TGTGCCACCAGCAGAAGCCCGACAGGGAGGTATGAGCAGTTCTTC.

The chain's CDR3 is CASSRDRRRYNEQFF. CDR3 DNA sequence: TGTGCCAGCAGCCGGGACAGGCGACGGTACAATGAGCAGTTCTTC. The chain employs TRBV7-9 and TRBJ2-1; 8 bases fit TRBD1. CDR1 is SEHNR and CDR2 is FQNEAQ in the germline V gene (reference sequence). Trimming removed 5 bases from V and 4 bases from J; junction bases left unmatched: 7. The CDR3 sequence is 15 residues long. Using reference TRBV7-9 and TRBJ2-1 for the parts outside the CDR3, the full variable domain is DTGVSQNPRHKITKRGQNVTFRCDPISEHNRLYWYRQTLGQGPEFLTYFQNEAQLEKSRLLSDRFSAERPKGSFSTLEIQRTEQGDSAMYLCASSRDRRRYNEQFFGPGTRLTVL.

The rearrangement joins TRBV27 to TRBJ2-7, with 7 bases identical to TRBD1. Germline V CDR1 and CDR2: MNHEY, SMNVEV (reference sequence). Trimming at V came to 2 bases and at J to 3 bases, leaving 7 bases not matched to a gene. CDR3 size: 15 residues. The DNA for the CDR3 is TGTGCCAGCAGTTTAAAAGGGGGCCCCCTCTACGAGCAGTACGTC. It codes for CASSLKGGPLYEQYV.

The genes are TRBV7-9 and TRBJ1-2, with D uncertain. Trimming stripped 6 bases from V and 0 bases from J, with 8 bases between. Germline V gene data show CDR1 as SEHNR and CDR2 as FQNEAQ (reference sequence). CDR3 length equals 13 residues. CDR3 sequence: CASRAVTNYGYTF. In DNA form, the CDR3 reads TGTGCCAGCAGGGCAGTGACTAACTATGGCTACACCTTC.

This clone was seen only once. The J gene is TRBJ1-1, the V gene TRBV5-1; 7 bases line up with TRBD1. The CDR3 length is 14 residues. The germline gives CDR1 SGHRS, CDR2 YFSETQ. The V segment lost 3 bases and the J segment 4 bases; nucleotides outside the gene matches: 6. The CDR3 nucleotides read TGCGCCAGCAGCTCCACAGGGGTAAGCACTGAAGCTTTCTTT. This translates into CASSSTGVSTEAFF.

The chain joins TRBV11-2 to TRBJ2-1, with D perhaps matching TRBD2 (5 bases). CDR3 length: 15 amino acids. Trimming stripped 1 base from V and 3 bases from J, with 10 bases between. Germline CDR1 and CDR2: SGHAT and FQNNGV. CDR3 nucleotides: TGTGCCAGCAGCTTAGGGGTGGCGGGCTACAATGAGCAGTTCTTC. The encoded protein is CASSLGVAGYNEQFF.

The rearrangement links TRBV5-1 to TRBJ1-1, with D unresolved. CDR3 size: 13 residues. With 4 bases removed from V and 3 bases from J, the gap between germline ends came to 10 bases. CDR1 is SGHRS and CDR2 is YFSETQ in the germline V gene. In DNA form, the CDR3 reads TGCGCCAGCAGCACAACAGCTGACACTGAAGCTTTCTTT. Its translation: CASSTTADTEAFF.

This chain joins TRBV2 and TRBJ2-4; tentatively, D is TRBD1 (6 bases). This CDR3 has 15 amino acids. Trimming took 1 base from V and 1 from J, leaving 8 bases between them. Germline V gives CDR1 SNHLY, CDR2 FYNNEI. The CDR3 here is CASSEEGVAKNIQYF. The CDR3 DNA follows: TGTGCCAGCAGTGAAGAGGGGGTGGCCAAAAACATTCAGTACTTC.

This chain joins TRBV27 and TRBJ1-4; D not resolved. This CDR3 region has 13 residues. In germline, CDR1 is MNHEY, CDR2 SMNVEV (reference sequence). V was trimmed by 5 bases and J by 7 bases, leaving 11 bases between them. CDR3: CASSRTAAEKLFF. CDR3 DNA: TGTGCCAGCAGTCGCACAGCCGCTGAAAAACTGTTTTTT.

The chain recombines TRBV24-1 with TRBJ2-5; 8 bases map to TRBD1. The CDR3 contains 16 residues. Germline CDR1 KGHDR, CDR2 SFDVKD. The junction had 8 bases not matched to a gene; V was cut back by 4 bases and J by 2 bases. As DNA, the CDR3 is TGTGCCACCAGTGACACGCGGACAGGGCCTCAAGAGACCCAGTACTTC. Its protein product is CATSDTRTGPQETQYF.

The table lists this clone with a count of one. The chain recombines TRBV10-3 with TRBJ2-7, with D maybe TRBD2 (5 bases). V dropped 10 bases and J dropped 2 bases, with 12 bases sitting between them. Germline-derived CDR1 and CDR2 are ENHRY and SYGVKD. CDR3 size: 12 residues. The CDR3 DNA reads TGTGCCACCGGAGGAGGCCCCTACGAGCAGTACGTC. This encodes CATGGGPYEQYV.

This clone is a singleton in its sample. The CDR3, as DNA: TGTGCCACCAGTGACCGGACAGGGGGCTCCTACAATGAGCAGTTCTTC. Translation: CATSDRTGGSYNEQFF. V is TRBV24-1 and J is TRBJ2-1; TRBD1 aligns across 10 bases. Germline values: CDR1 KGHDR, CDR2 SFDVKD. With V trimmed by 4 bases and J by 0 bases, 2 bases remained unmatched. The CDR3 spans 16 residues.